The rows below give T cell receptor beta chains drawn from one sample of a study of T-cell reconstitution after alpha-beta-depleted transplantation in children. Each CDR3 protein is one row after TCRdb ran MiXCR on the PCR reads. Here the sample spans 250,000 to 300,000 distinct CDR3 sequences, 7.5% to 9% being singletons. The source material was peripheral blood, sampled 360 days after TCRalphabeta/CD19-depleted stem cell transplant. These receptor sequences come from a female patient aged 2-15 years who had a stem cell transplant for Fanconi anemia, so the T cells may come from the graft donor. Both conserved end residues are part of each CDR3.

v_call cdr3_aa
TRBV9 CASSVGLQGDYNEQFF
TRBV9 CASTDWPAYEQYF
TRBV20-1 CSAIAGGPGEQYF
TRBV5-1 CASSLDGIYEKLFF
TRBV5-6 CASSLVQGGTDTQYF
TRBV20-1 CSARGVTDTQYF
TRBV7-3 CASSLTFAGGLRNEQFF
TRBV20-1 CSAAAYSNQPQHF
TRBV4-1 CASSQLSVTDTQYF
TRBV2 CASSGSGTSSSPLHF
TRBV4-1 CASSTPLATGELFF
TRBV6-2/TRBV6-3 CASSYAVEGSYNSPLHF
TRBV5-1 CASSLVGQNTEAFF
TRBV6-2/TRBV6-3 CASSSPGDRGFYNEQFF
TRBV4-1 CASSLTGTFTGELFF
TRBV20-1 CSATVTEGRRYNEQFF
TRBV6-2/TRBV6-3 CASTQAGHSPLHF
TRBV30 CASHRTTDTQYF
TRBV3-1 CASSQDPGANTGELFF
TRBV20-1 CSARVYERFGNEQFF
TRBV27 CASSLSVVSTDTQYF
TRBV29-1 CSVEGPNTGELFF
TRBV5-6 CASSSFLEETQYF
TRBV5-1 CASGEQGVGYTF
TRBV10-3 CAIGGHSARETQYF
TRBV27 CASSGQASYNEQFF
TRBV28 CASSSTKTGGTDTQYF
TRBV19 CASSIGSKKFF
TRBV6-6 CASFLGDYNEQFF
TRBV16 CASRWTGRNTQYF
TRBV20-1 CSARTGTGNSPLHF
TRBV4-2 CASSPNPSVVETQYF
TRBV3-1 CASSQDRELSGTVTDTQYF
TRBV5-1 CASSLFASGGNLQETQYF
TRBV10-3 CAIPRGPLGSYGYTF
TRBV12-3/TRBV12-4 CASRADGTEGNIQYF
TRBV6-1 CASSPTSGSGDTQYF
TRBV11-1 CASSLWPYKGGKNERLFF
TRBV28 CASSSLIRRGWGAAGNTIYF
TRBV7-6 CASSPSEWGVGPEGYTF
TRBV15 CATSRGDSSSGNTIYF
TRBV6-5 CASTPGQGFGYGYTF
TRBV12-3/TRBV12-4 CASSFGTLYTGELFF
TRBV12-3/TRBV12-4 CASSHLYSNQPQHF
TRBV2 CASRAGRSNEKLFF
TRBV9 CASRRTSSTDTQYF
TRBV20-1 CSAGDHRVGELFF